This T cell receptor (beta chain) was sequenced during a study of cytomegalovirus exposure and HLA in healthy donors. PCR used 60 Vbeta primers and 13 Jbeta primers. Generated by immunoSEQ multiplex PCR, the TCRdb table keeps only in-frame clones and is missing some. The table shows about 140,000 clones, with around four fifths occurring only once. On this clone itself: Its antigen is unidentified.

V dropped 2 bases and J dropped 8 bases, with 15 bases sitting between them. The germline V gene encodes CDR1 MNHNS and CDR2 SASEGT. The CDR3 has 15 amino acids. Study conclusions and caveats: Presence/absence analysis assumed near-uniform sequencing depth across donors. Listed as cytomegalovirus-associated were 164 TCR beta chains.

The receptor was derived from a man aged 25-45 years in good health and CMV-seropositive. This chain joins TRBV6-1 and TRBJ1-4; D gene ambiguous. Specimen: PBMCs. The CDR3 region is CASSEFSQLTEKLFF. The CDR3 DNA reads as TGTGCCAGCAGTGAATTTAGTCAACTTACCGAAAAACTGTTTTTT.